This entry is about one T cell receptor beta chain. Its antigen is undetermined. Compared with germline, one end of the junction differs, possibly owing to a read error. Germline V gene sequence: CDR1 MDHEN, CDR2 SYDVKM. There are 11 residues in the CDR3. The method was immunoSEQ multiplex PCR; TCRdb's version includes in-frame clones alone and lacks a portion of them. Counted here are around 100,000 clones, roughly 84% occurring once; the ten biggest clones make up 17%. This record comes from a study of T cell responses to AZD1222 COVID-19 vaccine. Study-wide points: Two AZD1222 doses significantly raised spike-specific TCR breadth and depth over controls. A reported finding is that nearly half of spike-specific TCRs target unmutated variant regions.

This receptor was obtained from an adult in good health. This material consisted of peripheral blood, taken on day 0 of AZD1222 vaccination. The J gene is TRBJ1-1, the V gene TRBV28; no clear D gene. CDR3 coding DNA: TGTGTCAGCAGGCAGAACACTGAAGCTTTCTTT. Amino acids: CVSRQNTEAFF.